Below, 10 T cell receptor beta chains from the same sample are listed, as sequenced in a study of cytomegalovirus exposure and HLA in healthy donors. Researchers ran the PCR with 60 Vbeta and 13 Jbeta primers. Data came from immunoSEQ multiplex PCR; TCRdb stores just in-frame clones and leaves some out. Reported are around 46,000 clones; the ten largest clones contain more than 0.9%. Sequencing was done on a sample of PBMCs. These receptor sequences come from a woman aged 40 to 49 in good health and CMV-seronegative.

The DNA of the CDR3 is TGTGCCAGCAGGACCGCTCACGGGGGAGAGTCGAAAAAACTGTTTTTT. Translated: CASRTAHGGESKKLFF. The chain joins TRBV28 to TRBJ1-4; D is possibly TRBD1 (5 bases). The V end lost 6 bases, the J end lost 9 bases, and 23 bases lay between the germline ends. The CDR3 extends over 16 amino acids. Germline loops: CDR1 MDHEN, CDR2 SYDVKM. The entire variable domain, with the rest obtained from reference TRBV28 and TRBJ1-4, is as follows: DVKVTQSSRYLVKRTGEKVFLECVQDMDHENMFWYRQDPGLGLRLIYFSYDVKMKEKGDIPEGYSVSREKKERFSLILESASTNQTSMYLCASRTAHGGESKKLFFGSGTQLSVL.

CDR3 residues: CAWSSLGGLTTEQFF. The DNA of the CDR3 is TGTGCCTGGAGTTCACTGGGAGGGCTTACAACTGAGCAGTTCTTC. This chain connects TRBV30 to TRBJ2-1, with 7 bases matching TRBD2. CDR1 and CDR2 from the germline V gene are GTSNPN and SVGIG (reference sequence). The length of the CDR3 is 15 residues. Trimming took 2 bases from V and 9 from J; bases not matched to a gene: 13. Filled out from reference TRBV30 and TRBJ2-1, the complete variable domain reads SQTIHQWPATLVQPVGSPLSLECTVEGTSNPNLYWYRQAAGRGLQLLFYSVGIGQISSEVPQNLSASRPQDRQFILSSKKLLLSDSGFYLCAWSSLGGLTTEQFFGPGTRLTVL.

V usage is TRBV7-9 and J usage is TRBJ2-7; tentative D call: TRBD2 (5 bases). Germline V gene data show CDR1 as SEHNR and CDR2 as FQNEAQ (reference sequence). V was clipped by 2 bases and J by 3 bases, with 8 bases between them. The CDR3 loop spans 13 amino acids. The CDR3 coding sequence is TGTGCCAGCAGCTTAAGCGGTAACTACGAGCAGTACTTC. It codes for CASSLSGNYEQYF.

The rearrangement uses TRBV9 and TRBJ1-4, with D unresolved. The ends were cut back, 0 bases at V and 0 bases at J, with 9 bases in the middle. CDR3 size: 16 residues. In germline, CDR1 is SGDLS, CDR2 YYNGEE. CDR3 amino acids: CASSVAPGATNEKLFF. In DNA, the CDR3 is TGTGCCAGCAGCGTAGCACCCGGAGCAACTAATGAAAAACTGTTTTTT.

This chain's CDR3 is CATSRIRVETQYF. CDR3 sequence (DNA): TGTGCCACCAGCAGGATCAGGGTGGAGACCCAGTACTTC. The chain has TRBV15 and TRBJ2-5; possibly TRBD1 for D (5 bases). The CDR3 has 13 residues. Per germline, CDR1 LNHNV and CDR2 YYDKDF (reference sequence). V lost 3 bases and J lost 5, with 10 bases in between.

The chain is built from TRBV20-1 and TRBJ2-7, with D unclear. CDR3 size: 11 residues. The V gene's germline CDR1 is DFQATT and CDR2 SNEGSKA (reference sequence). With 5 bases removed from V and 4 bases from J, the gap between germline ends came to 9 bases. The CDR3 spells CSALITYEQYF. The DNA for the CDR3 is TGCAGTGCTTTGATAACATACGAGCAGTACTTC.

The chain combines TRBV7-9 with TRBJ1-2, with 9 bases that match TRBD1. V shed 5 bases and J 5 bases; nucleotides not matched to a gene: 3. CDR3 length: 13 amino acids. Germline assignment: CDR1 SEHNR and CDR2 FQNEAQ (reference sequence). The CDR3 nucleotides read TGTGCCAGCAGCCCGGGACAGGGATATGGCTACACCTTC. This translates into CASSPGQGYGYTF.

The V gene is TRBV27, the J gene TRBJ2-1; 10 positions match TRBD2. From germline, CDR1 is MNHEY and CDR2 SMNVEV (reference sequence). Germline trimming cut 6 bases from V and 4 bases from J; bases unmatched to any gene: 6. The CDR3 sequence is 15 residues long. The CDR3 sequence is CASSSGTSAYNEQFF. The CDR3 coding sequence is TGTGCCAGCAGCTCCGGGACTAGCGCGTACAATGAGCAGTTCTTC.

The V and J genes are TRBV7-2 and TRBJ2-5, with D possibly being TRBD2 (5 bases). V was shortened by 2 bases and J by 7 bases, with 8 bases between the two germline ends. The germline CDR1 and CDR2 sequences are SGHTA and FQGNSA. The CDR3 spans 12 residues. The CDR3 loop reads CASSLLEGTQYF. CDR3 sequence (DNA): TGTGCCAGCAGCTTACTCGAGGGGACCCAGTACTTC.

The chain couples TRBV13 to TRBJ2-1; 16 bases map to TRBD2. CDR1 PRHDT and CDR2 FYEKMQ come from the germline V gene (reference sequence). The CDR3 has 16 amino acids. V dropped 4 bases and J dropped 10; count of bases not matched to a gene: 7. This chain's CDR3 is CASSWGLAGGLSEQFF. The CDR3 nucleotides are TGTGCCAGCAGCTGGGGACTAGCGGGAGGGCTAAGCGAGCAGTTCTTC.